This T cell receptor (beta chain) was observed in a study of CXCR3-negative and CXCR3-positive naive CD8 T cells. Study observations and caveats: For naive cells, CXCR3-negative and CXCR3-positive subsets had similar TRBV-TRBJ usage; for memory cells, usage differed. Naive CXCR3-positive cells had TRB CDR3s more hydrophobic than those of CXCR3-negative naive cells.

This clonotype ranks as medium-sized in terms of frequency. Its cognate antigen is unknown. Through 5' RACE with UMI labels, the TRB cDNA libraries were prepared. No DNA is given; TCRdb re-called the 5' RACE reads and lists each CDR3 protein once. Its listing shows about 5,300 distinct CDR3 sequences. The CDR3 has 13 residues. The germline V gene encodes CDR1 SQVTM and CDR2 ANQGSEA. This chain links TRBV29-1 with TRBJ2-2; TCRdb lists TRBD2, though no DNA is available to test this call. The TCR was taken from a human donor in good health. Some clones in this sample may be carry-over from other donors' samples. Source material: naive CXCR3+ CD8+ T cells from blood. Indicated subset: CD45RO-CCR7+CD27+CD95- naive CD8+ T cells expressing CXCR3 (TNR3+). The CDR3 loop reads CSVVSPTSRELFF.